Included here is one T cell receptor (beta chain) sequence, with context. Its antigen is still unknown. The input lacks base qualities; no much larger clone sits a single base away. These data belong to a study of OX40 agonist ivuxolimab in advanced cancers. Regarding the research as a whole: Ivuxolimab, which targeted the costimulatory receptor OX40 (CD134), was an agonistic, fully human IgG2 monoclonal antibody. The monotherapy dose-escalation portion (N = 52 patients) of the phase I ivuxolimab trial is reported in the paper. Among the 50 to 55 dose-escalation patients, around 19 had hepatocellular carcinoma, 15 or so melanoma, 9 renal cell carcinoma and 9 head and neck cancer. Partial responses occurred in three dose-escalation patients, of whom one had hepatocellular carcinoma and two had cutaneous melanoma. Intravenous ivuxolimab was administered to patients every 2 weeks at six dose levels: 0.01, 0.1, 0.3, 1.5, 3 and 10 mg/kg. Prior anti-PD-1, anti-PD-L1 or anti-CTLA-4 therapy was permitted, and checkpoint inhibitors had been received by about 44% of dose-escalation patients. In the dose-escalation cohort, 82.7% of patients were male, and the mean age was approximately 55 years, with a range of roughly 20 to 85. Peripheral TCRbeta sequencing aimed to test whether ivuxolimab altered TCR sequence diversity and caused clonal T-cell expansion.

Patients with a history of autoimmune disease or receiving systemic immunosuppression were excluded from the trial. Peripheral blood for TCR sequencing was drawn from every dose cohort at baseline, at cycle 4 day 1 and at cycle 7 day 1. The samples were drawn from a first-in-human, open-label, multicenter phase I dose-escalation trial of ivuxolimab. Adults with locally advanced or metastatic melanoma, renal cell, hepatocellular, or head and neck squamous cell carcinoma were enrolled in the trial. Before TCR sequencing, CD4+ and CD8+ T cells were separately sorted from peripheral blood. CDR1 and CDR2, looked up from the germline V gene, are SNHLY and FYNNEI. V is reduced by 3 bases and J by 8 bases, leaving a spacing of 7 bases between them. Taken from cysteine to phenylalanine, the CDR3 has 11 residues. The entry retains the CDR3 DNA only, 33 bases that are in frame from base 1. Points the paper makes about the study in general: Low levels of normalized T-cell clonal expansion were also seen in some nonresponding patients. The antigen specificity of the clonally expanded peripheral T cells was not determined. At doses of 0.1 to 3.0 mg/kg, clonal expansion of both CD4+ and CD8+ T cells in blood was seen between baseline and week 6. Partial responders in the 0.1-3.0 mg/kg groups had among the lowest normalized peripheral clonal expansion, especially among CD8+ T cells. After ivuxolimab, more expanded clones were found on average in CD8+ T cells than in CD4+ T cells.

To sequence the TCRbeta CDR3 region, genomic DNA was isolated from the sorted cells. The immunoSEQ Assay was used for sequencing of TCRbeta CDR3 regions. TCRdb stores this immuneACCESS table with in-frame sequences only. Part of the clones is absent; in the studies checked, under half of the shortfall reflects unresolved V genes, and no reason is known for the rest. Within this sample are tens of thousands of clones, with approximately 78% of them counted one time only. Together, the top ten hold 1.5% to 2% of the sample. The sequencing here drew on CD4+ or CD8+ T cells sorted from blood, taken in a trial of the OX40 agonist ivuxolimab. The chain joins TRBV2 to TRBJ1-2, with an unclear D gene assignment. This TCR was recovered from an adult with an advanced solid tumor such as melanoma, head and neck, liver or kidney cancer. Here the CDR3 is given as CASSEGRGYTF. The DNA is TGTGCCAGCAGTGAGGGAAGGGGCTACACCTTC.